This T cell receptor beta chain derives from a study of regulatory T cells in long-lasting Graves disease. Findings of the study overall: TRBV28 was favored in persistent disease, as were TRBJ1-2 and TRBJ2-5. What was studied was peripheral blood only, and not thyroid tissue.

Arm-PCR of CDR3 regions with iRepertoire HTBI primers generated TCR beta libraries. As originally analysed: Identification of gene segments yielded more than 55 TRBV and about 14 TRBJ across samples. TCRdb re-derived calls from the multiplex PCR reads in MiXCR, one entry per CDR3 protein. The V and J calls shown here were made by TCRdb, not taken from the authors' results. The sample has 400,000 to 500,000 distinct CDR3 sequences, about 16% seen once; the top ten hold about 23%. A note on this clonotype: Antigen specificity is unknown. A read error may explain this, as a much larger clone is one base away.

Trimming removed 4 bases at V and 2 bases at J, with 23 bases between. Germline V gives CDR1 KGHSH, CDR2 LQKENI. This CDR3 is 18 amino acids long. Time point defined: newly diagnosed GD, antithyroid drugs for less than 3 months. After RNA was extracted from PBMCs, the TCR library was made from it. Separately, the same data were catalogued under a study of T cells in Graves' hyperthyroidism and ophthalmopathy. That work adds: Among clonotypes expanded in thyroid above 0.001, most were also found in blood.

The TCR comes from a woman between 18 and 29 years old with Graves disease. The sample in question was peripheral blood mononuclear cells (PBMCs), obtained at new diagnosis, from a patient treated with antithyroid drugs. The chain employs TRBV18 and TRBJ2-5, with a possible D match to TRBD1 (5 bases). Written as DNA, the CDR3 is TGTGCCAGCTCACGGTCCCGTCAGGGCGCCACGCCACAAGAGACCCAGTACTTC. It codes for CASSRSRQGATPQETQYF.